Listed below are T cell receptor beta chains from one sample, sequenced in a study of CD8+CD57+ T cells in acquired aplastic anemia. TCRdb independently ran MiXCR on the reads; one entry per CDR3 protein. The sample contains 100,000 to 150,000 distinct CDR3 sequences, more than 40% of which appear only once. The sample comprised sorted CD4+, CD8+, or CD8+CD57+ T cells (not recorded which) from PBMCs. Receptors originate from a human donor in good health, serving as a control. Both conserved end residues are part of each CDR3. D genes are given only for firm matches. Rows may omit the clone size; those that give it use once, few, many or a size class.

CDR3: CASSQVEGSTEAFF; DNA: TGCGCCAGCAGCCAAGTAGAGGGATCTACTGAAGCTTTCTTT; size: .; length: 14; D: .; V: TRBV7-2; J: TRBJ1-1
CDR3: CSARPQQSPYTEAFF; DNA: TGCAGTGCCCGGCCCCAACAGAGTCCTTACACTGAAGCTTTCTTT; size: many; length: 15; D: .; V: TRBV20-1; J: TRBJ1-1
CDR3: CASSLVHRGNQPQHF; DNA: TGTGCCAGCAGCTTGGTCCACAGGGGGAATCAGCCCCAGCATTTT; size: .; length: 15; D: TRBD1; V: TRBV5-6; J: TRBJ1-5
CDR3: CASSIQQGNGYTF; DNA: TGTGCCAGTAGTATCCAACAGGGTAATGGCTACACCTTC; size: many; length: 13; D: .; V: TRBV19; J: TRBJ1-2
CDR3: CATSAQFDEQFF; DNA: TGTGCCACCAGTGCCCAGTTCGATGAGCAGTTCTTC; size: few; length: 12; D: .; V: TRBV24-1; J: TRBJ2-1
CDR3: CSARDLIHDEQFF; DNA: TGCAGTGCTAGAGATTTGATCCACGATGAGCAGTTCTTC; size: many; length: 13; D: .; V: TRBV20-1; J: TRBJ2-1
CDR3: CATSRDRNRAGELFF; DNA: TGTGCCACCAGCAGAGATAGGAACCGGGCCGGGGAGCTGTTTTTT; size: .; length: 15; D: .; V: TRBV15; J: TRBJ2-2
CDR3: CASSLGGQGYTF; DNA: TGTGCCAGCAGCTTAGGGGGGCAGGGCTACACCTTC; size: .; length: 12; D: .; V: TRBV7-8; J: TRBJ1-2
CDR3: CTWRNRGGGEKLFF; DNA: TGTACCTGGAGGAACAGGGGGGGTGGCGAAAAACTGTTTTTT; size: .; length: 14; D: TRBD1; V: TRBV30; J: TRBJ1-4
CDR3: CASRGQIHEQYF; DNA: TGTGCCAGCAGGGGACAGATCCACGAGCAGTACTTC; size: .; length: 12; D: TRBD1; V: TRBV2; J: TRBJ2-7
CDR3: CASSPGTGGTYEQYF; DNA: TGTGCCAGCAGCCCAGGGACAGGGGGAACCTACGAGCAGTACTTC; size: many; length: 15; D: TRBD1; V: TRBV7-8; J: TRBJ2-7
CDR3: CASSGLAGGTGYTF; DNA: TGTGCCAGTAGCGGACTAGCGGGGGGAACTGGCTACACCTTC; size: .; length: 14; D: .; V: TRBV19; J: TRBJ1-2
CDR3: CASTLQASQPQHF; DNA: TGTGCCAGCACCCTTCAAGCATCTCAGCCCCAGCATTTT; size: many; length: 13; D: .; V: TRBV5-8; J: TRBJ1-5
CDR3: CASSLGGWGEQFF; DNA: TGTGCCAGCAGCTTGGGAGGGTGGGGTGAGCAGTTCTTC; size: .; length: 13; D: .; V: TRBV5-5; J: TRBJ2-1
CDR3: CASSPDYTEAFF; DNA: TGCGCCAGCAGCCCGGACTACACTGAAGCTTTCTTT; size: .; length: 12; D: .; V: TRBV5-1; J: TRBJ1-1
CDR3: CASSATGGTEAFF; DNA: TGTGCCAGCAGTGCCACAGGTGGCACTGAAGCTTTCTTT; size: many; length: 13; D: .; V: TRBV6-4; J: TRBJ1-1
CDR3: CASSPTSRGSYEQYF; DNA: TGTGCCAGCAGCCCAACCTCCCGGGGCTCCTACGAGCAGTACTTC; size: .; length: 15; D: .; V: TRBV7-8; J: TRBJ2-7
CDR3: CSAFGGRGDTEAFF; DNA: TGCAGTGCTTTTGGGGGGCGAGGGGACACTGAAGCTTTCTTT; size: .; length: 14; D: .; V: TRBV20-1; J: TRBJ1-1
CDR3: CASSPFAGVYEQYF; DNA: TGCGCCAGCAGCCCTTTTGCGGGGGTCTACGAGCAGTACTTC; size: few; length: 14; D: TRBD2; V: TRBV4-3; J: TRBJ2-7
CDR3: CASRGTGGLTEKLFF; DNA: TGTGCCAGCAGAGGGACAGGAGGGCTGACTGAAAAACTGTTTTTT; size: .; length: 15; D: TRBD1; V: TRBV12-3/TRBV12-4; J: TRBJ1-4
CDR3: CASRKTGNTGGLFF; DNA: TGTGCCAGCAGAAAGACAGGGAACACCGGGGGGCTGTTTTTT; size: few; length: 14; D: .; V: TRBV7-9; J: TRBJ2-2
CDR3: CASSLASTGSSYEQYF; DNA: TGTGCCAGCAGCTTAGCGTCGACAGGGAGCTCCTACGAGCAGTACTTC; size: many; length: 16; D: TRBD1; V: TRBV7-9; J: TRBJ2-7
CDR3: CASSYSGSGELFF; DNA: TGTGCCAGCAGTTATAGTGGGTCCGGGGAGCTGTTTTTT; size: many; length: 13; D: .; V: TRBV7-3; J: TRBJ2-2